This TCR beta chain was profiled in a study of beta chain features in type 1 diabetes. What was sequenced were expressed TCRB transcripts, since all of the isolated RNA had been reverse transcribed. This table comes from immunoSEQ multiplex PCR, and its TCRdb copy is limited to in-frame clones, with some not included. The sample lists 500,000 to 800,000 clones, around 11% occurring once. Findings and caveats of the study: Reduced insertions and increased deletions marked VDJ junctions in type 1 diabetes patients. Researchers caution that PCR might favor shorter templates, equally among patients and controls. Within each of all four CD4+ subsets, Type 1 diabetes patients had TCRB CDR3s that were moderately but significantly shorter.

Germline CDR1 and CDR2: SGHTA and FQGNSA. The ends lost 3 bases at V and 5 bases at J; junction bases unmatched: 4. CDR3 length equals 16 residues. In the case of this clone: Its antigen is not known.

This TCR came from a man aged 30-40 years with type 1 diabetes. This chain joins TRBV7-2 and TRBJ2-5, with 15 nucleotides matching TRBD2. The specimen sequenced was naive CD4+ T cells from blood. CDR3 sequence reads: CASSFTGTSGGETQYF. The CDR3 DNA sequence: TGTGCCAGCAGCTTCACCGGGACTAGCGGGGGGGAGACCCAGTACTTC.